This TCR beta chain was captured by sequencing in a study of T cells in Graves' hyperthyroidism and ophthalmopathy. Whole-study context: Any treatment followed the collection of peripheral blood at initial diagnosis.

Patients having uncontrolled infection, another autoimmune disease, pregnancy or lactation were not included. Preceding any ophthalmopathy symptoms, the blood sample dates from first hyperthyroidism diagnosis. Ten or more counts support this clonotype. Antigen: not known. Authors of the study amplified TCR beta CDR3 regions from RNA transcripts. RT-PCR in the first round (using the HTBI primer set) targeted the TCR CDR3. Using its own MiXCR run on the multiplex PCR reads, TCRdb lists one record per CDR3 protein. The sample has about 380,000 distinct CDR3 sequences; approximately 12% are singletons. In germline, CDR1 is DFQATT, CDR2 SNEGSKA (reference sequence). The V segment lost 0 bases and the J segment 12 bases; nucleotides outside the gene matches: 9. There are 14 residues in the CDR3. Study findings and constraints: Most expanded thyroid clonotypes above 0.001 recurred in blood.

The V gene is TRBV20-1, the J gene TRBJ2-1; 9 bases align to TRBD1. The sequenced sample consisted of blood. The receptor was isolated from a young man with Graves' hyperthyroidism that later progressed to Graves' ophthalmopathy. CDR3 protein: CSARDGTGIKGQFF. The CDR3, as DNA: TGCAGTGCTAGAGATGGGACAGGGATAAAAGGGCAGTTCTTC.